Each of the 5 T cell receptor beta chains below was sequenced from the same sample in a study of neoadjuvant anti-PD-1 for oral cavity cancer. Assay used: immunoSEQ multiplex PCR; TCRdb lists only in-frame clones, some missing. The sample shows nearly 15,000 clones, roughly two fifths of them seen only once. The time point was: after neoadjuvant nivolumab, at surgical resection. This specimen was tumor tissue, taken after nivolumab (anti-PD-1) treatment. These receptors originate from a person between 35 and 79 years old with oral cavity squamous cell carcinoma.

This sequence joins TRBV7-8 and TRBJ2-7, with TRBD1 identical over 9 bases. Germline V gives CDR1 SGHVS, CDR2 FQNEAQ. This CDR3 is built from 14 residues. Trimming cost V 5 bases and J 7 bases; bases outside gene matches: 9. Written as DNA, the CDR3 is TGTGCCAGCAGCAACCGGGACAGGGTCCTGGAGCAGTACTTC. It is translated as CASSNRDRVLEQYF.

The J gene is TRBJ2-3, the V gene TRBV4-1; D is possibly TRBD1 (5 bases). V dropped 3 bases and J dropped 6 bases, with 22 bases sitting between them. The CDR3 has 17 residues. Germline values: CDR1 MGHRA, CDR2 YSYEKL. CDR3 coding DNA: TGCGCCAGCAGCCACAAAACGCCCGCGCAGGGCGCGGATACGCAGTATTTT. This gives the protein CASSHKTPAQGADTQYF.

This clone counts as medium-sized. The chain employs TRBV7-8 and TRBJ1-1; D is unresolved. The CDR3 runs 15 residues. CDR1 and CDR2 (germline): SGHVS, FQNEAQ. The V end was cut by 1 base, the J end by 1 base, with 10 bases between. CDR3 coding DNA: TGTGCCAGCAGCTTAGGCGCATACCGGAACACTGAAGCTTTCTTT. Protein product: CASSLGAYRNTEAFF.

The V and J genes are TRBV30 and TRBJ2-2; possibly TRBD1 for D (6 bases). V lost 5 bases, J lost 4 bases, and 14 bases lay in between. The CDR3 is 14 residues long. The germline gives CDR1 GTSNPN, CDR2 SVGIG (reference sequence). CDR3 in DNA: TGTGCCTGGGTTCCAGGGGCAGGCACCGGGGAGCTGTTTTTT. Translated, it gives CAWVPGAGTGELFF.

The chain is built from TRBV5-6 and TRBJ1-2; TRBD1 is a possible D gene (6 bases). CDR1 is SGHDT and CDR2 is YYEEEE in the germline V gene. V lost 0 bases to trimming and J lost 3 bases, with 18 bases between them. The CDR3 sequence is 17 residues long. The CDR3 sequence is CASSLATGSASYYGYTF. In DNA form, the CDR3 reads TGTGCCAGCAGCTTGGCAACAGGGTCGGCTAGCTACTATGGCTACACCTTC.